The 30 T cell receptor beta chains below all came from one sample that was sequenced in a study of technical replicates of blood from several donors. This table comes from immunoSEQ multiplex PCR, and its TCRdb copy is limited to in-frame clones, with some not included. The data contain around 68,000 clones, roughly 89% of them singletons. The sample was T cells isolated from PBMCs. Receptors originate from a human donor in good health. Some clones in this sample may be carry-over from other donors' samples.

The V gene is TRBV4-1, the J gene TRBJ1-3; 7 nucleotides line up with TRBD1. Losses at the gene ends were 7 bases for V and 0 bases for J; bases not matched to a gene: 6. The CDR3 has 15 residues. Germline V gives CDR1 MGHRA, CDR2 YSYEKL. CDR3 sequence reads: CASKGQEDSGNTIYF. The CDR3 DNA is TGCGCCAGCAAAGGACAGGAAGACTCTGGAAACACCATATATTTT.

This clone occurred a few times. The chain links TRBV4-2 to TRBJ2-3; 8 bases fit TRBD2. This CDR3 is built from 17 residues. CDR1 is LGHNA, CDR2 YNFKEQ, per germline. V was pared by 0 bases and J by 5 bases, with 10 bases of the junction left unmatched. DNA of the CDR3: TGTGCCAGCAGCCAAGATCTGGGCGGGAGCGGGAGAGATACGCAGTATTTT. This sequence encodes CASSQDLGGSGRDTQYF.

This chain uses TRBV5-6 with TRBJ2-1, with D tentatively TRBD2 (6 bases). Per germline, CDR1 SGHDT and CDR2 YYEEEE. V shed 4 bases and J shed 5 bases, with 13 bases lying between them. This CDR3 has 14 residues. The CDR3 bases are TGTGCCAGCAGCCCGACTAGTACTAACAATGAGCAGTTCTTC. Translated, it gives CASSPTSTNNEQFF.

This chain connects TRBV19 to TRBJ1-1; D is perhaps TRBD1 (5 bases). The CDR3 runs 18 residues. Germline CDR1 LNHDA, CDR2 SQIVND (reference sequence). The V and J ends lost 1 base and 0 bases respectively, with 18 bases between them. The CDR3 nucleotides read TGTGCCAGTAGTATAGGAAGGGGTTTCAAGGGTTTGAACACTGAAGCTTTCTTT. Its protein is CASSIGRGFKGLNTEAFF.

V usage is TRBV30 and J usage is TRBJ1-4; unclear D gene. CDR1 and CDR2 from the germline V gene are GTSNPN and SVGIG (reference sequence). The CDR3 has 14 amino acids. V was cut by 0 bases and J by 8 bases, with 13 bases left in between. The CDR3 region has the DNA TGTGCCTGGAGTGTAGCGCAGAAGTTCGAAAAACTGTTTTTT. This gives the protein CAWSVAQKFEKLFF.

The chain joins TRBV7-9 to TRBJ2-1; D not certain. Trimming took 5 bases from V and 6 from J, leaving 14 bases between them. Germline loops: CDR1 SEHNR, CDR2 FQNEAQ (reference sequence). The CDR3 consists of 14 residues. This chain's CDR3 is CASSPWQVSNEQFF. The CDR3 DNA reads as TGTGCCAGCAGCCCCTGGCAAGTAAGCAATGAGCAGTTCTTC.

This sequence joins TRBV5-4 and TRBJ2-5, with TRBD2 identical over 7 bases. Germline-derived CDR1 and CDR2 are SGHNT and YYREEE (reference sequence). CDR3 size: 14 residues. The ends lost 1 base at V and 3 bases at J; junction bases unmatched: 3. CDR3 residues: CASSLNLAEETQYF. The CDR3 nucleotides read TGTGCCAGCAGCTTGAACCTAGCGGAAGAGACCCAGTACTTC.

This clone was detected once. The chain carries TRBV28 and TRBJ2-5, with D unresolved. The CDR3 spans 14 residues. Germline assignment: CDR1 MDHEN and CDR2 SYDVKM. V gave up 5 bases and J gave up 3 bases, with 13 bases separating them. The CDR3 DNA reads TGTGCCAGCAGTAATAGGCCGACTGAAGAGACCCAGTACTTC. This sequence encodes CASSNRPTEETQYF.

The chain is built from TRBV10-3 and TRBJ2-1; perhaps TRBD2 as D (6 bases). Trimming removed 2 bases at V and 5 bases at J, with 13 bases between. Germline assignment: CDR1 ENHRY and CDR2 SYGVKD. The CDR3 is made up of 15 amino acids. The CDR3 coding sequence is TGTGCCATCAGTGAGGGAGGGCCGCCTAACAATGAGCAGTTCTTC. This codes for CAISEGGPPNNEQFF.

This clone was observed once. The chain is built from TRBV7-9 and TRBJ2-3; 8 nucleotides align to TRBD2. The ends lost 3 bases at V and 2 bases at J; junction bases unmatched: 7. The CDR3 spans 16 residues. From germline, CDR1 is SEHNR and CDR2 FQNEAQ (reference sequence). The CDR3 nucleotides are TGTGCCAGCAGCTTTGGGATAGCGGGGACCACAGATACGCAGTATTTT. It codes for CASSFGIAGTTDTQYF.

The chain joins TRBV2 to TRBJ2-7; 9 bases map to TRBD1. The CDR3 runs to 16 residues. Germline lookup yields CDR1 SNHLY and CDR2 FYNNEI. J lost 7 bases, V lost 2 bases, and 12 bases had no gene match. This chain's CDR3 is CASSEQVGTGLEEQYF. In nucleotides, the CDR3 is TGTGCCAGCAGTGAACAAGTTGGGACAGGGTTGGAAGAGCAGTACTTC.

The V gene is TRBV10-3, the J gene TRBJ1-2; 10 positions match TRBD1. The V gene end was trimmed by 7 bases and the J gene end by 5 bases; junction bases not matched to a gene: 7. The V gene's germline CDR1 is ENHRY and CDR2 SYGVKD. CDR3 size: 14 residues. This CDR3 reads CAINEVGQGYGYTF. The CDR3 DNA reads TGTGCCATCAACGAGGTGGGACAGGGGTATGGCTACACCTTC.

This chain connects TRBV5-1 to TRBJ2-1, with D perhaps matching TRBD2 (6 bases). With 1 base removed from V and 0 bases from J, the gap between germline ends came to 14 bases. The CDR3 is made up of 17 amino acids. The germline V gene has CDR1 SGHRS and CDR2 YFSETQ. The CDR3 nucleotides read TGCGCCAGCAGCTTGATTAGCGGACAAATCTCCTACAATGAGCAGTTCTTC. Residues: CASSLISGQISYNEQFF. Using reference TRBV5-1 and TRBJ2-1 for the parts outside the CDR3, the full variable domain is KAGVTQTPRYLIKTRGQQVTLSCSPISGHRSVSWYQQTPGQGLQFLFEYFSETQRNKGNFPGRFSGRQFSNSRSEMNVSTLELGDSALYLCASSLISGQISYNEQFFGPGTRLTVL.

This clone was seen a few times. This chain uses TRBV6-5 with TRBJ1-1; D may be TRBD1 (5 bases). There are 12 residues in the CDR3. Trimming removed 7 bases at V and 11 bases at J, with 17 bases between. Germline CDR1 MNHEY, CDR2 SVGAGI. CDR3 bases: TGTGCCAGCATCAATTCCGGGACTACGGCTTTCTTT. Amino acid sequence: CASINSGTTAFF.

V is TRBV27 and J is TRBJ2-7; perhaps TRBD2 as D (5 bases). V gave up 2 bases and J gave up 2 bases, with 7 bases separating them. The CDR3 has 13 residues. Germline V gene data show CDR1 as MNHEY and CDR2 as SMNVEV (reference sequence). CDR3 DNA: TGTGCCAGCAGTTTAGGACTGCCCTACGAGCAGTACTTC. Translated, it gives CASSLGLPYEQYF.

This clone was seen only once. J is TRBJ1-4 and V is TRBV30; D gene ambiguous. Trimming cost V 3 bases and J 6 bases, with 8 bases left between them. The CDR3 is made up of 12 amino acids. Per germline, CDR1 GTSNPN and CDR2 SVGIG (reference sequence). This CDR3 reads CAWRPGDEKLFF. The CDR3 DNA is TGTGCCTGGAGGCCCGGGGATGAAAAACTGTTTTTT.

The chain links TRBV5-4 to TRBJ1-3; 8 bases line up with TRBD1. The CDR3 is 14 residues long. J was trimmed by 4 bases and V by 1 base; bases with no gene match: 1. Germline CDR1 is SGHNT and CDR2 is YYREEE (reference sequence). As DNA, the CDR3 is TGTGCCAGCAGCTTGCAGGGGGCAGGAAACACCATATATTTT. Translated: CASSLQGAGNTIYF.

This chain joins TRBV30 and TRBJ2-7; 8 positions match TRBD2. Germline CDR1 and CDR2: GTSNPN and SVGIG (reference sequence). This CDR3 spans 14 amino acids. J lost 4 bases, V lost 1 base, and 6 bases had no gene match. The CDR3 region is CAWSGSGGAYEQYF. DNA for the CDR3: TGTGCCTGGAGTGGGAGCGGGGGCGCATACGAGCAGTACTTC.

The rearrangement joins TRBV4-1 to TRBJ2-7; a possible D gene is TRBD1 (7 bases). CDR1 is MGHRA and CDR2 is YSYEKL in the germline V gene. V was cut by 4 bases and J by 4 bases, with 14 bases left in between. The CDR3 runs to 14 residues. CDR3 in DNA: TGCGCCAGCAGCCGAACACAGGGGAGGTACGAGCAGTACTTC. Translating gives CASSRTQGRYEQYF.

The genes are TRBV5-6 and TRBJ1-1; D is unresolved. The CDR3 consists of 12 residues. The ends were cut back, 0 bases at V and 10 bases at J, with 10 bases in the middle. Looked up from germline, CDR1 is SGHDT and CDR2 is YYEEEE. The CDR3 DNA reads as TGTGCCAGCAGCTTGGCCGTCGGCGGAGCTTTCTTT. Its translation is CASSLAVGGAFF.

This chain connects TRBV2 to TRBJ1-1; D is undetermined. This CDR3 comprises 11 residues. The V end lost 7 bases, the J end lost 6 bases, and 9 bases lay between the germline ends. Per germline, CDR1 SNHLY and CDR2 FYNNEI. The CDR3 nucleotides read TGTGCCAGCAATTTCTCTCCTGAAGCTTTCTTT. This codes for CASNFSPEAFF. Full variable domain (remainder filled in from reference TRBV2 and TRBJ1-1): EPEVTQTPSHQVTQMGQEVILRCVPISNHLYFYWYRQILGQKVEFLVSFYNNEISEKSEIFDDQFSVERPDGSNFTLKIRSTKLEDSAMYFCASNFSPEAFFGQGTRLTVV.

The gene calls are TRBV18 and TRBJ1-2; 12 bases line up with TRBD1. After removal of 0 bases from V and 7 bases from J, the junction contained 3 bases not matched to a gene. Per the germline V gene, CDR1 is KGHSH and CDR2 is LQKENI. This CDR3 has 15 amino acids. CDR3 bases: TGTGCCAGCTCACCACCGGGACAGGGGGCCCGTGGCTACACCTTC. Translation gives CASSPPGQGARGYTF.

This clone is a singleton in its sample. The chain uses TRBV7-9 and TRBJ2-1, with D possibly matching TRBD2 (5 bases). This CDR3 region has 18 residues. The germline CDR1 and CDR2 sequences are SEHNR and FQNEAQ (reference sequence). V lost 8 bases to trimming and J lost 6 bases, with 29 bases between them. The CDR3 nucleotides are TGTGCCAGCGTCGGTGTAGGTTTGGAGGTTAATCCCACCAATGAGCAGTTCTTC. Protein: CASVGVGLEVNPTNEQFF. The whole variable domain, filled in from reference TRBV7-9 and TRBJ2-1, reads DTGVSQNPRHKITKRGQNVTFRCDPISEHNRLYWYRQTLGQGPEFLTYFQNEAQLEKSRLLSDRFSAERPKGSFSTLEIQRTEQGDSAMYLCASVGVGLEVNPTNEQFFGPGTRLTVL.

The CDR3 spells CASSFMDFQYF. CDR3 in DNA: TGTGCCAGCAGCTTCATGGACTTCCAGTACTTC. The gene calls are TRBV5-8 and TRBJ2-5; weak D call: TRBD2 (5 bases). The CDR3 is 11 amino acids. The V gene's germline CDR1 is SGHTS and CDR2 YDEGEE. V was trimmed by 2 bases and J by 10 bases, leaving 9 bases between them.

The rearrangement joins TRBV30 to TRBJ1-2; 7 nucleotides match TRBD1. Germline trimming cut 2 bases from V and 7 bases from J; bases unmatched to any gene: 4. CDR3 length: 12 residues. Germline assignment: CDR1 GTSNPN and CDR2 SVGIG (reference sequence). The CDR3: CAWSMTGSGYTF. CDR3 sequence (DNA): TGTGCCTGGAGTATGACAGGGTCTGGCTACACCTTC.

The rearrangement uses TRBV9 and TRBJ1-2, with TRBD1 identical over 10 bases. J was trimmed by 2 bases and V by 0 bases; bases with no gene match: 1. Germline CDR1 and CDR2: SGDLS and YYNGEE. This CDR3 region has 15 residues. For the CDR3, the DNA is TGTGCCAGCAGCGTAGAGGGACAGGGGAACTATGGCTACACCTTC. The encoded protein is CASSVEGQGNYGYTF.

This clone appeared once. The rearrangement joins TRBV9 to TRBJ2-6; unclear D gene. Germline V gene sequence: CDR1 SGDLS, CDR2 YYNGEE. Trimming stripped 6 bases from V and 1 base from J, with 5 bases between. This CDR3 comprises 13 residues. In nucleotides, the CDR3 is TGTGCCAGCAAAGAGTCTGGGGCCAACGTCCTGACTTTC. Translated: CASKESGANVLTF.

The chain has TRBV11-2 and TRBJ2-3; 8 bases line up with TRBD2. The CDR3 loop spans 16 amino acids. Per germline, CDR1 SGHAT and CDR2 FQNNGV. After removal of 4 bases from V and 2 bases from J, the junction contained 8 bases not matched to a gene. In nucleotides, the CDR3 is TGTGCCAGCAGCTACAATAGCGGGACTATCACAGATACGCAGTATTTT. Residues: CASSYNSGTITDTQYF.

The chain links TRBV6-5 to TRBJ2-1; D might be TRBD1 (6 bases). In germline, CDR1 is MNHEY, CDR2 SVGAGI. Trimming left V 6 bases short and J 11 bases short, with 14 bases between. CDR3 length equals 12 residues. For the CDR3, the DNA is TGTGCCAGCAGACTCCACAGGGATAAGCAGTTCTTC. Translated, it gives CASRLHRDKQFF.

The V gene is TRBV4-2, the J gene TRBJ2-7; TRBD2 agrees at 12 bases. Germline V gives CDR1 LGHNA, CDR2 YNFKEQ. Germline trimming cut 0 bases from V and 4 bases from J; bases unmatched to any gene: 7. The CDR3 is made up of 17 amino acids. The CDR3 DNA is TGTGCCAGCAGCCAAGACTCGACTAGCGGGAGTGGGTACGAGCAGTACTTC. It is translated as CASSQDSTSGSGYEQYF.